This passage covers 25 T cell receptor beta chains from one sample sequenced in a study of T-cell reconstitution after alpha-beta-depleted transplantation in children. Using unique molecular identifiers, the investigators prepared the TCRbeta library. A single record per CDR3 protein comes from TCRdb applying MiXCR to the PCR reads. Of hundreds of thousands of distinct CDR3 sequences in the sample, 10% to 15% are singletons; the top ten hold about 2.2%. This specimen was PBMCs, mostly from graft donor cells, taken 360 days after TCRalphabeta/CD19-depleted stem cell transplant. These receptors were obtained from a male patient aged 10 to 17 who had a stem cell transplant for acute myeloid leukemia, so the T cells may come from the graft donor.

J is TRBJ1-2 and V is TRBV28; D call uncertain. Germline loops: CDR1 MDHEN, CDR2 SYDVKM. Trimming took off 6 bases at V and 7 bases at J, with 9 bases between the two ends. The CDR3 has 11 residues. The DNA of the CDR3 is TGTGCCAGCAGACCCCGCGTTGGCTACACCTTC. Protein product: CASRPRVGYTF.

This rearrangement joins TRBV20-1 to TRBJ2-2, with 8 bases that match TRBD2. The CDR3 runs 16 residues. V shed 3 bases, J shed 1 base, and the junction held 7 bases outside the gene matches. Germline assignment: CDR1 DFQATT and CDR2 SNEGSKA (reference sequence). CDR3 sequence (DNA): TGCAGTGCTAGGTCCCTAGCGGGTCTGAACACCGGGGAGCTGTTTTTT. It codes for CSARSLAGLNTGELFF.

This clonotype appeared a few times. An end of the junction does not agree with germline; a read error may underlie this. This chain links TRBV14 with TRBJ2-3; 7 nucleotides agree with TRBD2. Looked up from germline, CDR1 is SGHDN and CDR2 is FVKESK. This CDR3 has 11 amino acids. The CDR3: CASSHAGGTTF. CDR3 bases: TGTGCCAGCAGCCACGCCGGGGGGACGACGTTT.

This clonotype was observed a few times. The chain has TRBV18 and TRBJ2-2; 9 bases line up with TRBD2. V lost 5 bases and J lost 1; bases outside the gene matches: 8. The CDR3 is 17 amino acids. CDR1 and CDR2 (germline): KGHSH, LQKENI. The CDR3 DNA is TGTGCCAGCTCAGGGACTAGCTACGAGAAGAACACCGGGGAGCTGTTTTTT. Protein sequence: CASSGTSYEKNTGELFF. The variable domain in full, with the rest retrieved from reference TRBV18 and TRBJ2-2, is NAGVMQNPRHLVRRRGQEARLRCSPMKGHSHVYWYRQLPEEGLKFMVYLQKENIIDESGMPKERFSAEFPKEGPSILRIQQVVRGDSAAYFCASSGTSYEKNTGELFFGEGSRLTVL.

This clonotype has ten or more counts. The CDR3 reads CASSGTSGRAYEQFF. DNA for the CDR3: TGTGCCAGCAGCGGGACTAGCGGGAGGGCCTATGAGCAGTTCTTC. The V call is TRBV7-6, the J call TRBJ2-1; 16 bases map to TRBD2. Per the germline V gene, CDR1 is SGHVS and CDR2 is FNYEAQ. The V segment lost 5 bases and the J segment 8 bases; nucleotides outside the gene matches: 3. This CDR3 is built from 15 residues. The complete variable domain, with remaining parts taken from reference TRBV7-6 and TRBJ2-1, reads GAGVSQSPRYKVTKRGQDVALRCDPISGHVSLYWYRQALGQGPEFLTYFNYEAQQDKSGLPNDRFSAERPEGSISTLTIQRTEQRDSAMYRCASSGTSGRAYEQFFGPGTRLTVL.

This clonotype occurred a few times. The chain carries TRBV29-1 and TRBJ2-2, with 8 bases identical to TRBD2. Germline CDR1 reads SQVTM; CDR2 reads ANQGSEA. The trim removed 4 bases at V and 3 bases at J, leaving 4 bases unmatched. The CDR3 runs 14 residues. The CDR3 sequence: CSVVAGGHTGELFF. The CDR3 DNA is TGCAGCGTTGTGGCGGGAGGTCACACCGGGGAGCTGTTTTTT.

On this clonotype: At one end the junction does not follow the germline gene, possibly because of a read error. The J gene is TRBJ1-5, the V gene TRBV3-1; D ambiguous. The length of the CDR3 is 19 residues. Germline assignment: CDR1 LGHDT and CDR2 YNNKEL (reference sequence). The CDR3 DNA reads TGTACCAGCTGTCGCCTTTGGGAGACCATACATCCAAGGGATCAGCCCCAGCATTTT. Protein sequence: CTSCRLWETIHPRDQPQHF. The full variable domain, in which reference TRBV3-1 and TRBJ1-5 provide the parts outside the CDR3, is DTAVSQTPKYLVTQMGNDKSIKCEQNLGHDTMYWYKQDSKKFLKIMFSYNNKELIINETVPNRFSPKSPDKAHLNLHINSLELGDSAVYFCTSCRLWETIHPRDQPQHFGDGTRLSIL.

This clonotype was counted at least ten times. The rearrangement links TRBV21-1 to TRBJ2-7. TRBV21-1 is listed as a pseudogene. The CDR3 spans 13 residues. In DNA form, the CDR3 reads TGTGCCAGCAGAGAAAGCAGTCCCTACGAGCAGTACTTC. Amino acids: CASRESSPYEQYF.

J is TRBJ2-2 and V is TRBV6-1, with TRBD2 identical over 14 bases. From germline, CDR1 is MNHNS and CDR2 SASEGT. V was pared by 7 bases and J by 3 bases, with 13 bases of the junction left unmatched. The CDR3 length is 19 residues. CDR3 protein: CASKTRLGLAGADTGELFF. The CDR3 bases are TGTGCCAGCAAAACCCGCTTGGGACTAGCGGGGGCTGACACCGGGGAGCTGTTTTTT.

This clonotype appeared many times. V and J are TRBV28 and TRBJ2-5; possibly TRBD1 or TRBD2 for D (5 bases each). There are 15 residues in the CDR3. V lost 7 bases to trimming and J lost 5 bases, with 20 bases between them. Germline loops: CDR1 MDHEN, CDR2 SYDVKM. The CDR3 spells CASKGVDGVRETQYF. The CDR3 DNA follows: TGTGCCAGCAAAGGGGTTGACGGGGTCCGGGAGACCCAGTACTTC.

This clonotype was picked up many times. The rearrangement links TRBV2 to TRBJ2-7, with TRBD2 matching over 7 bases. CDR3 length: 15 amino acids. With V trimmed by 7 bases and J by 3 bases, 12 bases remained unmatched. Germline-derived CDR1 and CDR2 are SNHLY and FYNNEI. DNA of the CDR3: TGTGCCAGCAATCCCCCCGGGTGGGACTACTACGAGCAGTACTTC. As protein: CASNPPGWDYYEQYF.

The chain has TRBV30 and TRBJ2-7; D tentatively reads TRBD1 or TRBD2 (5 bases each). Deletions cut 6 bases from V and 1 base from J, with 13 bases between. The CDR3 spans 13 residues. The germline CDR1 and CDR2 sequences are GTSNPN and SVGIG (reference sequence). CDR3 coding DNA: TGTGCCTGCCTCCGGGACGGTTCCTACGAGCAGTACTTC. Protein product: CACLRDGSYEQYF.

This clonotype has a count of ten or more. This chain joins TRBV7-9 and TRBJ2-2, with 10 bases aligning to TRBD1. The CDR3 consists of 17 residues. Per germline, CDR1 SEHNR and CDR2 FQNEAQ (reference sequence). The V gene end was trimmed by 4 bases and the J gene end by 0 bases; junction bases not matched to a gene: 5. The CDR3 loop reads CASSSPGTGANTGELFF. The CDR3 nucleotides are TGTGCCAGCAGCTCCCCCGGGACAGGGGCGAACACCGGGGAGCTGTTTTTT.

A single count supports this clonotype. A much more abundant neighbour one base away suggests this may be a read error. The chain recombines TRBV28 with TRBJ2-7; D uncertain. CDR3 length: 11 amino acids. CDR1 is MDHEN, CDR2 SYDVKM, per germline. Written as DNA, the CDR3 is TGTGCCAGCAGTATCTCCTACGAGGAGTACTTC. The encoded protein is CASSISYEEYF.

There are a few counts of this clonotype. The chain links TRBV9 to TRBJ2-5; D call uncertain. Germline V gene lookup returns CDR1 SGDLS and CDR2 YYNGEE. The CDR3 is made up of 16 amino acids. The V gene lost 0 bases and the J gene lost 5 bases, with 17 bases spanning the gap. The CDR3 DNA reads as TGTGCCAGCAGCGTAGAAGTATGGTCCCCTCCGGAGACCCAGTACTTC. Translating it yields CASSVEVWSPPETQYF.

In this sample, this clonotype turned up many times. V gene TRBV28 combines with J gene TRBJ2-3; 7 nucleotides line up with TRBD1. This CDR3 is 13 amino acids long. Germline assignment: CDR1 MDHEN and CDR2 SYDVKM. Trimming took 5 bases from V and 7 from J; bases not matched to a gene: 6. CDR3 coding DNA: TGTGCCAGCAGTCTAGGGACAGCCAATACGCAGTATTTT. Its translation is CASSLGTANTQYF.

This clonotype was seen a few times. J is TRBJ1-3 and V is TRBV15, with unresolved D. V lost 1 base and J lost 3, with 7 bases in between. Germline V gene sequence: CDR1 LNHNV, CDR2 YYDKDF (reference sequence). The length of the CDR3 is 14 residues. CDR3: CATSRGVLGNTIYF. CDR3 DNA: TGTGCCACCAGCAGAGGGGTTCTTGGAAACACCATATATTTT.

This clonotype was detected a few times. The rearrangement uses TRBV15 and TRBJ2-5; D not resolved. V was clipped by 1 base and J by 4 bases, with 7 bases between them. Germline V CDR1 and CDR2: LNHNV, YYDKDF (reference sequence). This CDR3 contains 13 residues. The CDR3 DNA reads TGTGCCACCAGCAGAGCCCTCCCAGAGACCCAGTACTTC. Encoded protein: CATSRALPETQYF.

The table lists this clonotype with many counts. The gene calls are TRBV12-3 or TRBV12-4 and TRBJ2-7, with D possibly called TRBD1 or TRBD2 (5 bases each). The V and J ends lost 3 bases and 4 bases respectively, with 13 bases between them. The CDR3 length is 14 residues. CDR3 in DNA: TGTGCCAGCAGTTTTACAGGAGGCTTATACGAGCAGTACTTC. Translation gives CASSFTGGLYEQYF.

The rearrangement links TRBV24-1 to TRBJ2-7, with 9 bases fitting TRBD1. Germline V lookup: CDR1 KGHDR, CDR2 SFDVKD. J was trimmed by 2 bases and V by 4 bases; bases with no gene match: 8. This CDR3 is 16 amino acids long. CDR3 DNA sequence: TGTGCCACCAGTGACGGTGGGACAGGGAATCCCTACGAGCAGTACTTC. Translating it yields CATSDGGTGNPYEQYF.

The rearrangement links TRBV28 to TRBJ2-5, with 9 nucleotides matching TRBD1. Germline CDR1 and CDR2: MDHEN and SYDVKM. The J segment lost 7 bases and the V segment lost 6 bases, leaving 6 bases of the junction unmatched. The CDR3 is made up of 13 amino acids. The CDR3 sequence: CASRWTGAGTQYF. The CDR3 DNA is TGTGCCAGCAGATGGACAGGGGCAGGGACCCAGTACTTC.

This clonotype occurred a few times. The chain links TRBV4-3 to TRBJ2-4, with TRBD2 matching over 10 bases. CDR3 length: 16 amino acids. Trimming removed 3 bases from V and 7 bases from J; junction bases left unmatched: 9. Germline V gene sequence: CDR1 LGHNA, CDR2 YSLEER. CDR3 sequence reads: CASSQVAGGVRNIQYF. The CDR3 DNA sequence: TGCGCCAGCAGCCAGGTAGCGGGAGGAGTTCGGAACATTCAGTACTTC.

This clonotype turned up a few times. The V gene is TRBV6-4, the J gene TRBJ2-3; 9 bases agree with TRBD2. This CDR3 is 14 amino acids long. The germline gives CDR1 MRHNA, CDR2 SNTAGT. V shed 5 bases, J shed 4 bases, and the junction held 4 bases outside the gene matches. As DNA, the CDR3 is TGTGCCAGCAGTAAATTAGCGGGAGCAGATACGCAGTATTTT. As protein: CASSKLAGADTQYF.

The chain employs TRBV18 and TRBJ2-3; no clear D. CDR1 and CDR2 from the germline V gene are KGHSH and LQKENI. V gave up 2 bases and J gave up 0 bases, with 9 bases separating them. This CDR3 is built from 15 residues. The CDR3 region has the DNA TGTGCCAGCTCACCAGTCCCCCAGAGCACAGATACGCAGTATTTT. This encodes CASSPVPQSTDTQYF. The full variable domain, completed using reference TRBV18 and TRBJ2-3, is NAGVMQNPRHLVRRRGQEARLRCSPMKGHSHVYWYRQLPEEGLKFMVYLQKENIIDESGMPKERFSAEFPKEGPSILRIQQVVRGDSAAYFCASSPVPQSTDTQYFGPGTRLTVL.

In its sample, this clonotype was seen many times. V usage is TRBV28 and J usage is TRBJ2-7, with D unclear. Germline lookup yields CDR1 MDHEN and CDR2 SYDVKM. V was pared by 8 bases and J by 5 bases, with 19 bases between. This CDR3 has 14 residues. The CDR3 spells CASPSVLHTHEQYF. CDR3 nucleotide sequence: TGTGCCAGCCCCTCGGTCCTTCATACCCACGAGCAGTACTTC. The full variable domain, in which reference TRBV28 and TRBJ2-7 provide the parts outside the CDR3, is DVKVTQSSRYLVKRTGEKVFLECVQDMDHENMFWYRQDPGLGLRLIYFSYDVKMKEKGDIPEGYSVSREKKERFSLILESASTNQTSMYLCASPSVLHTHEQYFGPGTRLTVT.